This TCR beta chain derives from a study of identical twins. Each donor was a healthy Caucasian. The CDR3 has 16 residues. Germline assignment: CDR1 LNHDA and CDR2 SQIVND (reference sequence). V was trimmed by 7 bases and J by 3 bases, leaving 19 bases between them. Study outcomes and limitations: Analyses of zero insertions could, in part, be confounded by invariant MAIT and iNKT cells. Whereas memory repertoires showed no such difference, abundant cord blood beta clonotypes carried fewer insertions.

This clonotype appeared a few times. Its antigen is as yet unknown. TCRdb redid the calling of the 5' RACE reads with MiXCR, one entry per CDR3 protein. The sample yields around 1.7 million distinct CDR3 sequences, roughly 35% seen once. Sequencing was done on a sample of cord blood. The clonotype originates from a newborn girl in good health. The rearrangement uses TRBV19 and TRBJ1-5, with D possibly being TRBD1 (6 bases). The CDR3 protein is CASNYREEAYNQPQHF. CDR3 DNA: TGTGCCAGTAATTACAGGGAGGAGGCTTACAATCAGCCCCAGCATTTT.